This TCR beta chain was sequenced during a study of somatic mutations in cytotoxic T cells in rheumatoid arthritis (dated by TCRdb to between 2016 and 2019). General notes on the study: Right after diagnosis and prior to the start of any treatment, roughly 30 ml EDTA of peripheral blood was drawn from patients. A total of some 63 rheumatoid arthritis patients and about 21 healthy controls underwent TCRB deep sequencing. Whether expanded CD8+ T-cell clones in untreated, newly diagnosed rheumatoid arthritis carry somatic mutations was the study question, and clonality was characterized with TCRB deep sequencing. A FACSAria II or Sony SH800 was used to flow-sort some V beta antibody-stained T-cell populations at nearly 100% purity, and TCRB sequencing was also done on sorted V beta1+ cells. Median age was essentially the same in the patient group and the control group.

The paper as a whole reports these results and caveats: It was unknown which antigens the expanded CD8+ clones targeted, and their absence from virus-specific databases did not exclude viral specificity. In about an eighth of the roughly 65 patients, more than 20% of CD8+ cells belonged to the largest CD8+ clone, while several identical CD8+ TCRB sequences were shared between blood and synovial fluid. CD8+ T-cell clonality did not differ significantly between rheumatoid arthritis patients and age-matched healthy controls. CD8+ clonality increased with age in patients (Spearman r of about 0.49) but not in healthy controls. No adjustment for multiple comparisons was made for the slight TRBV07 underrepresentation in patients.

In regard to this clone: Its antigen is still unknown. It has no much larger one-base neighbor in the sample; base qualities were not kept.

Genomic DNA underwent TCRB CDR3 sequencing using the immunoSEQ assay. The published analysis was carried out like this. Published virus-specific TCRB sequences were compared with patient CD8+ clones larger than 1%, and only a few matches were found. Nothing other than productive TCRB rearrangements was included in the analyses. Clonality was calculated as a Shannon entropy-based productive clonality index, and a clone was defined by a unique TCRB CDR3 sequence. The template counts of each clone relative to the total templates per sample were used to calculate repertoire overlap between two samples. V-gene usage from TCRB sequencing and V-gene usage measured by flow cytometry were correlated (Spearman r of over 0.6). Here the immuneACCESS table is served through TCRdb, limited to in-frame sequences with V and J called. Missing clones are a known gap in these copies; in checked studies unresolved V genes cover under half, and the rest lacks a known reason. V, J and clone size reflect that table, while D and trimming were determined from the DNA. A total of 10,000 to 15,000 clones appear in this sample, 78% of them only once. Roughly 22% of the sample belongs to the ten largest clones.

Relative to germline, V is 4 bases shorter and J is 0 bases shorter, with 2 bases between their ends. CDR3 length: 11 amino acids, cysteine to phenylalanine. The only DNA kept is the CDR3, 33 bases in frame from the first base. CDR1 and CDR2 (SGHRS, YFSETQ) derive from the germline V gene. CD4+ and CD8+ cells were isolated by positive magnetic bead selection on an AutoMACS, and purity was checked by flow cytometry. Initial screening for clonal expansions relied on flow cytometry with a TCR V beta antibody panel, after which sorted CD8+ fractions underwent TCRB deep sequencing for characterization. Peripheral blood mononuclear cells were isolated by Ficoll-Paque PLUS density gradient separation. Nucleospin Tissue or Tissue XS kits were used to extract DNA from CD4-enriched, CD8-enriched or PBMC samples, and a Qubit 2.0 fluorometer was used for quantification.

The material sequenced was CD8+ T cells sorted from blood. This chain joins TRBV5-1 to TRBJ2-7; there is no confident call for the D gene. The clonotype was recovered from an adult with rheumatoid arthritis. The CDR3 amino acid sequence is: CASSNSYEQYF. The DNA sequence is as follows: TGCGCCAGCAGCAACTCCTACGAGCAGTACTTC.